Below are 18 T cell receptor beta chains sequenced from a single sample in a study of T cell clusters in autoimmune cytopenias. TRB rearrangements were amplified by touch-down multiplex PCR with mixed TRB-A/B primers. TCRdb reprocessed the multiplex PCR reads, keeping one entry per CDR3 protein, no DNA. The ten top clones account for around 24%, within a sample of under 15,000 distinct CDR3 sequences. TRB was amplified from 250 ng of peripheral blood genomic DNA per sample. These same data were also listed under a study on T cell repertoires in aging, cancer and after chemotherapy.

Material for sequencing was peripheral blood. The receptors derive from a human donor in good health.

The chain carries TRBV6-1 and TRBJ2-3; TCRdb outputs TRBD1, but without DNA this stays unchecked. The CDR3 spans 14 residues. CDR1 MNHNS and CDR2 SASEGT come from the germline V gene. Here the CDR3 reads CASSGGGAEDTQYF.

The chain carries TRBV6-5 and TRBJ1-5. Per germline, CDR1 MNHEY and CDR2 SVGAGI. The CDR3 spans 16 residues. This CDR3 reads CASSTKTESGDQPQHF.

The chain uses TRBV27 and TRBJ1-2. CDR3 size: 13 residues. The germline V gene has CDR1 MNHEY and CDR2 SMNVEV (reference sequence). The CDR3 is CASSLWANYGYTF.

This rearrangement joins TRBV10-3 to TRBJ1-2; the TCRdb D gene call, TRBD1, has no DNA to confirm it. The CDR3 extends over 14 amino acids. Per the germline V gene, CDR1 is ENHRY and CDR2 is SYGVKD. The CDR3 reads CAISDGTGSEGYTF.

The chain couples TRBV6-1 to TRBJ2-7; the D call from TCRdb, TRBD2, cannot be confirmed without DNA. Germline assignment: CDR1 MNHNS and CDR2 SASEGT. This CDR3 spans 17 amino acids. The CDR3 reads CASSVFSGGDSSYEQYF.

This chain joins TRBV30 and TRBJ2-2; TCRdb proposes TRBD2, but this gene call is untestable without DNA. This CDR3 comprises 17 residues. CDR1 is GTSNPN, CDR2 SVGIG, per germline (reference sequence). CDR3 sequence reads: CAWSVLGGLANGGELFF.

J is TRBJ2-7 and V is TRBV12-3 or TRBV12-4. The CDR3 totals 16 residues. CDR3 region: CASSYREDSPNYEQYF.

The chain combines TRBV13 with TRBJ1-2; the TCRdb D gene call, TRBD1, has no DNA to confirm it. This CDR3 is built from 13 residues. Germline-derived CDR1 and CDR2 are PRHDT and FYEKMQ (reference sequence). CDR3 loop: CASKLGQTYGYTF.

The chain employs TRBV6-1 and TRBJ1-1. Per the germline V gene, CDR1 is MNHNS and CDR2 is SASEGT. The CDR3 is 13 amino acids. This CDR3 is CASSETFITEAFF.

CDR3 sequence reads: CASSLEEGNEQFF. The V gene is TRBV4-3, the J gene TRBJ2-1; TCRdb indicates TRBD2, and absent DNA this call remains unverified. The CDR3 runs to 13 residues. Germline V gene sequence: CDR1 LGHNA, CDR2 YSLEER.

This chain uses TRBV12-3 or TRBV12-4 with TRBJ1-4. This CDR3 has 14 amino acids. CDR3 sequence: CASSFSGANEKLFF.

The chain carries TRBV6-5 and TRBJ2-5; TCRdb indicates TRBD2, and absent DNA this call remains unverified. Germline V gene lookup returns CDR1 MNHEY and CDR2 SVGAGI. This CDR3 is 13 amino acids long. CDR3 in amino acids: CAHSGGPKETQYF.

The chain recombines TRBV30 with TRBJ2-1; the TCRdb call, TRBD1, lacks DNA for checking. Germline loops: CDR1 GTSNPN, CDR2 SVGIG (reference sequence). The CDR3 has 16 amino acids. CDR3 region: CAWSQDRWTITHEQFF.

The V gene is TRBV13, the J gene TRBJ2-7. Germline V gives CDR1 PRHDT, CDR2 FYEKMQ (reference sequence). This CDR3 spans 11 amino acids. This chain's CDR3 is CASSRYREQYF.

The chain joins TRBV11-3 to TRBJ1-1; absent DNA, TCRdb's TRBD1 call cannot be checked. Germline CDR1 reads SGHNT; CDR2 reads YENEEA. This CDR3 has 15 amino acids. CDR3 region: CASSNRDSGYTEAFF. Supplemented by reference TRBV11-3 and TRBJ1-1, the full variable domain reads EAGVVQSPRYKIIEKKQPVAFWCNPISGHNTLYWYLQNLGQGPELLIRYENEEAVDDSQLPKDRFSAERLKGVDSTLKIQPAELGDSAVYLCASSNRDSGYTEAFFGQGTRLTVV.

CDR3 in amino acids: CASQTGYTGELFF. The chain recombines TRBV19 with TRBJ2-2; the D call of TRBD1 rests on TCRdb alone, since no DNA is present to check it. Germline V CDR1 and CDR2: LNHDA, SQIVND (reference sequence). This CDR3 is 13 amino acids long.

Considering frequency, this clonotype is medium-sized. The chain carries TRBV19 and TRBJ2-3; the TCRdb D gene call, TRBD2, has no DNA to confirm it. The CDR3 totals 15 residues. Per the germline V gene, CDR1 is LNHDA and CDR2 is SQIVND (reference sequence). The CDR3 spells CASSASGTRGDTQYF.

The genes are TRBV10-3 and TRBJ2-7; the D gene TCRdb calls, TRBD2, cannot be checked with no DNA. Germline CDR1 reads ENHRY; CDR2 reads SYGVKD. This CDR3 region has 14 residues. CDR3 sequence reads: CAISLGGGTYEQYF.